Listed below are T cell receptor beta chains from one sample, sequenced in a study of cytomegalovirus exposure and HLA in healthy donors. Data came from immunoSEQ multiplex PCR; TCRdb stores just in-frame clones and leaves some out. The sample shows 90,000 to 120,000 clones, around 75% of them seen only once. Specimen: PBMCs. Receptor source: a woman in her late teens or twenties in good health and CMV-seropositive. CDR3s include the opening cysteine and the closing phenylalanine or tryptophan. Each record gives: clone size, V gene, J gene, D gene, CDR3 DNA, CDR3 protein. D genes are given only for firm matches. Not all rows give a size; the values are once, few, many and, for expanded clones, a class.

abundance: NA; v_gene: TRBV11-2; j_gene: TRBJ1-5; d_gene: NA; CDR3nt: TGTGCCAGCAGCCCGCCCGGGCAGCCCCAGCATTTT; CDR3aa: CASSPPGQPQHF
abundance: NA; v_gene: TRBV30; j_gene: TRBJ2-1; d_gene: TRBD2; CDR3nt: TGTGCCTGGATGCCGATCGGGAGGGAAAGAAGTGAGCAGTTCTTC; CDR3aa: CAWMPIGRERSEQFF
abundance: NA; v_gene: TRBV27; j_gene: TRBJ2-5; d_gene: NA; CDR3nt: TGTGCCAGCAGTTCCGGGAGCGCTTCACTGGAGACCCAGTACTTC; CDR3aa: CASSSGSASLETQYF
abundance: NA; v_gene: TRBV5-1; j_gene: TRBJ2-3; d_gene: TRBD1; CDR3nt: TGCGCCAGCAGCCCCTGGGGGGGGACAGGGACAGATACGCAGTATTTT; CDR3aa: CASSPWGGTGTDTQYF
abundance: NA; v_gene: TRBV20-1; j_gene: TRBJ1-2; d_gene: NA; CDR3nt: TGCAGTGCTAGGGGGCAAGGCTACACCTTC; CDR3aa: CSARGQGYTF
abundance: NA; v_gene: TRBV7-2; j_gene: TRBJ2-7; d_gene: NA; CDR3nt: TGTGCCAGCAGCTTAAGACAGATCTACGAGCAGTACTTC; CDR3aa: CASSLRQIYEQYF
abundance: NA; v_gene: TRBV27; j_gene: TRBJ1-6; d_gene: NA; CDR3nt: TGTGCCAGCAGTTCCCCTTATAATTCACCCCTCCACTTT; CDR3aa: CASSSPYNSPLHF
abundance: NA; v_gene: TRBV7-9; j_gene: TRBJ2-6; d_gene: NA; CDR3nt: TGTGCCAGCAGCTTAGTGATGTGGGGCGATGGGGCCAACGTCCTGACTTTC; CDR3aa: CASSLVMWGDGANVLTF
abundance: NA; v_gene: TRBV28; j_gene: TRBJ2-3; d_gene: NA; CDR3nt: TGTGCCAGCAGTTTAGAGGGGACTGCGAGCACAGATACGCAGTATTTT; CDR3aa: CASSLEGTASTDTQYF
abundance: few; v_gene: TRBV27; j_gene: TRBJ2-5; d_gene: TRBD2; CDR3nt: TGTGCCAGCAGTTTCCAGACTAGCGGGAGGGGGTACCAAGAGACCCAGTACTTC; CDR3aa: CASSFQTSGRGYQETQYF
abundance: NA; v_gene: TRBV4-2; j_gene: TRBJ2-7; d_gene: NA; CDR3nt: TGTGCCAGCAGTGGAGCCGAGCAGTACTTC; CDR3aa: CASSGAEQYF
abundance: NA; v_gene: TRBV6-6; j_gene: TRBJ2-5; d_gene: NA; CDR3nt: TGTGCCAGCAGTTTCCCAGGGTACCAAGAGACCCAGTACTTC; CDR3aa: CASSFPGYQETQYF
abundance: NA; v_gene: TRBV30; j_gene: TRBJ1-4; d_gene: TRBD1; CDR3nt: TGTGCCTGGAGCGGAGTAACAGGGGGGGGAGAAAAACTGTTTTTT; CDR3aa: CAWSGVTGGGEKLFF
abundance: NA; v_gene: TRBV7-8; j_gene: TRBJ1-4; d_gene: NA; CDR3nt: TGTGCCAGCACCCCTGCCGGTTTTGAAAAACTGTTTTTT; CDR3aa: CASTPAGFEKLFF
abundance: NA; v_gene: TRBV27; j_gene: TRBJ2-6; d_gene: NA; CDR3nt: TGTGCCAGCAGTTTATTAGGGGCTGGGGCCAACGTCCTGACTTTC; CDR3aa: CASSLLGAGANVLTF
abundance: NA; v_gene: TRBV18; j_gene: TRBJ2-2; d_gene: TRBD2; CDR3nt: TGTGCCAGCTCACCACCGGGGATGGGACTAGCAACCGGGGAGCTGTTTTTT; CDR3aa: CASSPPGMGLATGELFF
abundance: NA; v_gene: TRBV9; j_gene: TRBJ2-5; d_gene: NA; CDR3nt: TGTGCCAGCAGCGTAGCCAGTGGAGAGACCCAGTACTTC; CDR3aa: CASSVASGETQYF
abundance: once; v_gene: TRBV7-2; j_gene: TRBJ2-7; d_gene: TRBD2; CDR3nt: TGTGCCAGCAGCTTAGCGGAGGGAGGGCCCGACGAGCAGTACTTC; CDR3aa: CASSLAEGGPDEQYF
abundance: NA; v_gene: TRBV18; j_gene: TRBJ1-5; d_gene: NA; CDR3nt: TGTGCCAGTCACGGGCAGGGCCTCAATCAGCCCCAGCATTTT; CDR3aa: CASHGQGLNQPQHF
abundance: NA; v_gene: TRBV7-2; j_gene: TRBJ1-5; d_gene: TRBD1; CDR3nt: TGTGCCAGCAGCCGCGACAGGGGGAGCAATCAGCCCCAGCATTTT; CDR3aa: CASSRDRGSNQPQHF
abundance: once; v_gene: TRBV7-8; j_gene: TRBJ1-2; d_gene: NA; CDR3nt: TGTGCCAGCAGCTTAGAAAGGGAGTGGGAAAACTATGGCTACACCTTC; CDR3aa: CASSLEREWENYGYTF
abundance: NA; v_gene: TRBV28; j_gene: TRBJ2-3; d_gene: TRBD1; CDR3nt: TGTGCCAGCAGTCGTCTGACAGGGACCACAGATACGCAGTATTTT; CDR3aa: CASSRLTGTTDTQYF
abundance: NA; v_gene: TRBV6-5; j_gene: TRBJ2-7; d_gene: NA; CDR3nt: TGTGCCAGCAGTTACTCGGAGGGCCCGTCCTACGAGCAGTACTTC; CDR3aa: CASSYSEGPSYEQYF
abundance: NA; v_gene: TRBV4-1; j_gene: TRBJ2-5; d_gene: NA; CDR3nt: TGCGCCAGCAGCCAAGCAGGGTTGGAGACCCAGTACTTC; CDR3aa: CASSQAGLETQYF
abundance: few; v_gene: TRBV28; j_gene: TRBJ2-1; d_gene: NA; CDR3nt: TGTGCCAGCAGTTTCAGCCTTGCTACGGAGGGACATGAGCAGTTCTTC; CDR3aa: CASSFSLATEGHEQFF
abundance: NA; v_gene: TRBV4-1; j_gene: TRBJ2-3; d_gene: TRBD2; CDR3nt: TGCGCCAGCAGCCGCCTAGAGGTACCGGGAGGGATCTCAGATACGCAGTATTTT; CDR3aa: CASSRLEVPGGISDTQYF
abundance: once; v_gene: TRBV4-1; j_gene: TRBJ2-5; d_gene: TRBD2; CDR3nt: TGCGCCAGCAGCCAGACTAGCGGGGAGACCCAGTACTTC; CDR3aa: CASSQTSGETQYF
abundance: NA; v_gene: TRBV28; j_gene: TRBJ2-7; d_gene: TRBD2; CDR3nt: TGTGCCAGCAGTTTAGGGCGGGGGATCAGAAGGGAGGGGTACGAGCAGTACTTC; CDR3aa: CASSLGRGIRREGYEQYF
abundance: few; v_gene: TRBV6-6; j_gene: TRBJ2-7; d_gene: TRBD2; CDR3nt: TGTGCCAGCACCAGGACTAGCGGCAGCTACGAGCAGTACTTC; CDR3aa: CASTRTSGSYEQYF
abundance: NA; v_gene: TRBV28; j_gene: TRBJ2-1; d_gene: TRBD2; CDR3nt: TGTGCCAGCACCCTACTAGCGGGAGAATACAATGAGCAGTTCTTC; CDR3aa: CASTLLAGEYNEQFF
abundance: NA; v_gene: TRBV19; j_gene: TRBJ1-1; d_gene: NA; CDR3nt: TGTGCCAGTAGTAATATCCCTACGGGGACTGAAGCTTTCTTT; CDR3aa: CASSNIPTGTEAFF
abundance: NA; v_gene: TRBV6-5; j_gene: TRBJ2-7; d_gene: NA; CDR3nt: TGTGCCAGCCGTGGGCGGGGCATCACCTACGAGCAGTACTTC; CDR3aa: CASRGRGITYEQYF
abundance: NA; v_gene: TRBV27; j_gene: TRBJ2-3; d_gene: TRBD2; CDR3nt: TGTGCCAGCAGTCGTTCCTCCCGACTAGCGGGAGGGGCAGATACGCAGTATTTT; CDR3aa: CASSRSSRLAGGADTQYF
abundance: NA; v_gene: TRBV5-6; j_gene: TRBJ2-3; d_gene: NA; CDR3nt: TGTGCCAGCAGCCTCCACCTAGCGAGGACAGATACGCAGTATTTT; CDR3aa: CASSLHLARTDTQYF
abundance: NA; v_gene: TRBV4-3; j_gene: TRBJ1-2; d_gene: TRBD1; CDR3nt: TGCGCCAGCAGCCCGGACAGGGGAGACTATGGCTACACCTTC; CDR3aa: CASSPDRGDYGYTF
abundance: NA; v_gene: TRBV5-4; j_gene: TRBJ2-7; d_gene: TRBD2; CDR3nt: TGTGCCAGCAGCGAGAAGCCGGGACTAGCCTACGAGCAGTACTTC; CDR3aa: CASSEKPGLAYEQYF
abundance: NA; v_gene: TRBV28; j_gene: TRBJ2-1; d_gene: NA; CDR3nt: TGTGCCAGCAGTTTAAGCGCCGGGTCCTATACCTACAATGAGCAGTTCTTC; CDR3aa: CASSLSAGSYTYNEQFF
abundance: NA; v_gene: TRBV10-3; j_gene: TRBJ2-1; d_gene: TRBD2; CDR3nt: TGTGCCATCAGTGTGAGGGCGGGAGAGGGCTATGAGCAGTTCTTC; CDR3aa: CAISVRAGEGYEQFF
abundance: NA; v_gene: TRBV5-1; j_gene: TRBJ2-2; d_gene: NA; CDR3nt: TGCGCCAGCAGCTTGGCCAGGGACACCGGGGAGCTGTTTTTT; CDR3aa: CASSLARDTGELFF
abundance: NA; v_gene: TRBV15; j_gene: TRBJ1-4; d_gene: NA; CDR3nt: TGTGCCACCAGAAACCAGGGAACTAATGAAAAACTGTTTTTT; CDR3aa: CATRNQGTNEKLFF
abundance: NA; v_gene: TRBV6-1; j_gene: TRBJ2-7; d_gene: NA; CDR3nt: TGTGCCAGCAGTGTTTTAGGAGGCTACGAGCAGTACTTC; CDR3aa: CASSVLGGYEQYF
abundance: NA; v_gene: TRBV5-8; j_gene: TRBJ2-2; d_gene: TRBD1; CDR3nt: TGTGCCAGCAGCTTGGGGACAGGGGAAGGACTCGACACCGGGGAGCTGTTTTTT; CDR3aa: CASSLGTGEGLDTGELFF
abundance: NA; v_gene: TRBV19; j_gene: TRBJ2-7; d_gene: TRBD2; CDR3nt: TGTGCCAGCAAACCCAGGGAGGGACTCTACGAGCAGTACTTC; CDR3aa: CASKPREGLYEQYF
abundance: NA; v_gene: TRBV28; j_gene: TRBJ2-1; d_gene: TRBD2; CDR3nt: TGTGCCAGCACCCGACTAGCGGGAGGGTACAATGAGCAGTTCTTC; CDR3aa: CASTRLAGGYNEQFF
abundance: NA; v_gene: TRBV4-2; j_gene: TRBJ2-3; d_gene: NA; CDR3nt: TGTGCCAGCAGCCCCTATGCACTCCCCCAAGATACGCAGTATTTT; CDR3aa: CASSPYALPQDTQYF
abundance: few; v_gene: TRBV7-3; j_gene: TRBJ2-7; d_gene: NA; CDR3nt: TGTGCCAGCAGCTTAACGGGAGACCCCCACGAGCAGTACTTC; CDR3aa: CASSLTGDPHEQYF
abundance: NA; v_gene: TRBV7-8; j_gene: TRBJ2-2; d_gene: TRBD1; CDR3nt: TGTGCCAGCAGCTTAGTCGTGACAGGGGGAATCGGGGAGCTGTTTTTT; CDR3aa: CASSLVVTGGIGELFF
abundance: NA; v_gene: TRBV18; j_gene: TRBJ2-6; d_gene: TRBD2; CDR3nt: TGTGCCAGCTCACCACCCGCGGGGGTCGGGGCCAACGTCCTGACTTTC; CDR3aa: CASSPPAGVGANVLTF
abundance: NA; v_gene: TRBV16; j_gene: TRBJ1-2; d_gene: TRBD1; CDR3nt: TGTGCCAGCAGCCACCCCATTCCTTCTCTTTACCGGGACAGGGGAAGCTATGGCTACACCTTC; CDR3aa: CASSHPIPSLYRDRGSYGYTF
abundance: NA; v_gene: TRBV6-4; j_gene: TRBJ2-2; d_gene: NA; CDR3nt: TGTGCCAGCAGTGAGGGGGCAGACACCGGGGAGCTGTTTTTT; CDR3aa: CASSEGADTGELFF
abundance: NA; v_gene: TRBV4-3; j_gene: TRBJ1-2; d_gene: TRBD1; CDR3nt: TGCGCCAGCAGCCAAGTGACAGGGCAGGGGAGCTACACCTTC; CDR3aa: CASSQVTGQGSYTF